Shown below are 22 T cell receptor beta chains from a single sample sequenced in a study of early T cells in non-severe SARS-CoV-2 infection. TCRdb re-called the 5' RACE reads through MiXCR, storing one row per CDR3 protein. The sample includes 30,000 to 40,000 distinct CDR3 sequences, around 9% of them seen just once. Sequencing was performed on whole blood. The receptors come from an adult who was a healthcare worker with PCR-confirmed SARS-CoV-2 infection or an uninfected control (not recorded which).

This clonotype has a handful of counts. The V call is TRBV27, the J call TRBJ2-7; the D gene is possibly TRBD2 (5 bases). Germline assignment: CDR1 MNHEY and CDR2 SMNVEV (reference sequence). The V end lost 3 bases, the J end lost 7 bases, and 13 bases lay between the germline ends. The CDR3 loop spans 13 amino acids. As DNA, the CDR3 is TGTGCCAGCAGTTTTCGGGGTGTTGGGGAGCAGTACTTC. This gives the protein CASSFRGVGEQYF.

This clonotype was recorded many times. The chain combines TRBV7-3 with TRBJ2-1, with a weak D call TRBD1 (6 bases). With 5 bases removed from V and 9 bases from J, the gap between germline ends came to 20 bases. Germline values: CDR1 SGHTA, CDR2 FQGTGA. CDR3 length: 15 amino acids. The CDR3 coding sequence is TGTGCCAGCAGCGATCAGGGGAAATCTCGTGGTGAGCAGTTCTTC. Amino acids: CASSDQGKSRGEQFF.

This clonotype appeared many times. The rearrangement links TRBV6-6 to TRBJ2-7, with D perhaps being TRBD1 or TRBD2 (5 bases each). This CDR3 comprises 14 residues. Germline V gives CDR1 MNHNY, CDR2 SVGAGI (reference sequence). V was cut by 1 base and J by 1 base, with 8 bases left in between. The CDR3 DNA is TGTGCCAGCAGTTACTTCAGGGAGTCCTACGAGCAGTACTTC. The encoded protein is CASSYFRESYEQYF.

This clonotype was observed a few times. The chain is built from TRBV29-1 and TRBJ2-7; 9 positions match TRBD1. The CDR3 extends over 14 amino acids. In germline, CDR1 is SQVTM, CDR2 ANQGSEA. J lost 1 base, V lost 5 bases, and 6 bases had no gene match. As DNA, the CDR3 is TGCAGCGTTCTGAACAGGGGGCTTTCCTACGAGCAGTACTTC. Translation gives CSVLNRGLSYEQYF.

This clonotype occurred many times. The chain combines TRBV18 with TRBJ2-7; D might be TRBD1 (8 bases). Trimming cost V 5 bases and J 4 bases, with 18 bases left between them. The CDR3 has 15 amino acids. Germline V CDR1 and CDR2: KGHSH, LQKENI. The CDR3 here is CASSTSTGGVYEQYF. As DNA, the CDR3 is TGTGCCAGCTCAACATCAACAGGGGGGGTGTACGAGCAGTACTTC.

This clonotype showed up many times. The CDR3 loop is CASSTTGVDTQYF. In DNA, the CDR3 is TGTGCCAGCAGCACCACAGGGGTGGATACGCAGTATTTT. The chain couples TRBV9 to TRBJ2-3; 7 nucleotides align to TRBD1. CDR3 length: 13 residues. CDR1 is SGDLS and CDR2 is YYNGEE in the germline V gene. Trimming took 4 bases from V and 6 from J; bases not matched to a gene: 5. Combining the CDR3 with reference TRBV9 and TRBJ2-3 gives the whole variable domain DSGVTQTPKHLITATGQRVTLRCSPRSGDLSVYWYQQSLDQGLQFLIQYYNGEERAKGNILERFSAQQFPDLHSELNLSSLELGDSALYFCASSTTGVDTQYFGPGTRLTVL.

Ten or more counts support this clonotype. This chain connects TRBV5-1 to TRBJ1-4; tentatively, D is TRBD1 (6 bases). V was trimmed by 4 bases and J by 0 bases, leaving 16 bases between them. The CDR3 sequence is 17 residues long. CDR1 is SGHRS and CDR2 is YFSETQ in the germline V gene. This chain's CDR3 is CASSQTVGGTTNEKLFF. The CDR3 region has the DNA TGCGCCAGCAGCCAGACAGTCGGGGGCACAACTAATGAAAAACTGTTTTTT.

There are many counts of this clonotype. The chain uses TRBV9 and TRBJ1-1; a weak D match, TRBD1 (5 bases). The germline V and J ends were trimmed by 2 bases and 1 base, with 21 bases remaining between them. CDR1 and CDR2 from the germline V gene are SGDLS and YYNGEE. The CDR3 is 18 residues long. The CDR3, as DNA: TGTGCCAGCAGCGTTGGAGGGGCCTCCCATCATGGGAACACTGAAGCTTTCTTT. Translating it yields CASSVGGASHHGNTEAFF.

The CDR3 sequence is CASSFRDLSDTQYF. DNA for the CDR3: TGTGCCAGCAGTTTCAGGGACCTTTCAGATACGCAGTATTTT. This chain joins TRBV12-3 or TRBV12-4 and TRBJ2-3; D may correspond to TRBD1 or TRBD2 (5 bases each). The CDR3 sequence is 14 residues long. Trimming left V 3 bases short and J 4 bases short, with 11 bases between.

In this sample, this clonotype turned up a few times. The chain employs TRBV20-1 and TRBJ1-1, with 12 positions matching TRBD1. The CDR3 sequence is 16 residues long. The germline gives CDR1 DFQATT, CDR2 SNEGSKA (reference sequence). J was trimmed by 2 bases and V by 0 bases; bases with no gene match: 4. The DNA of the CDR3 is TGCAGTGCTAGAGAAGGAGGGACAGGGGGCAACACTGAAGCTTTCTTT. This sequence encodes CSAREGGTGGNTEAFF.

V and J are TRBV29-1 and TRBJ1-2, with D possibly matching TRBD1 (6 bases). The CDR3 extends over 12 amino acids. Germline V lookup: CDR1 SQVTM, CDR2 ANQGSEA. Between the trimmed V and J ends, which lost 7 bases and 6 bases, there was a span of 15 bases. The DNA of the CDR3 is TGCAGCGCCCTGACAGGTCTGGATGGCTACACCTTC. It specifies CSALTGLDGYTF.

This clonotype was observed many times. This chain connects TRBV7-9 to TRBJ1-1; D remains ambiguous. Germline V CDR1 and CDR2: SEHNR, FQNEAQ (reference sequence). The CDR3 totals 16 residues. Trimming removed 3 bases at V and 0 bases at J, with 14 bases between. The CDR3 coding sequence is TGTGCCAGCAGCTTGGAGGGAGTCGGGCTGAACACTGAAGCTTTCTTT. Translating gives CASSLEGVGLNTEAFF.

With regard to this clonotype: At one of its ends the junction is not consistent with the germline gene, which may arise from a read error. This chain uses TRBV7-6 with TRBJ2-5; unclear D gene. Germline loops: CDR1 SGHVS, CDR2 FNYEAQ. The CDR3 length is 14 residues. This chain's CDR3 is CASSLVGIQETQCF. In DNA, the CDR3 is TGTGCCAGCAGCTTAGTTGGTATCCAAGAGACCCAGTGCTTC.

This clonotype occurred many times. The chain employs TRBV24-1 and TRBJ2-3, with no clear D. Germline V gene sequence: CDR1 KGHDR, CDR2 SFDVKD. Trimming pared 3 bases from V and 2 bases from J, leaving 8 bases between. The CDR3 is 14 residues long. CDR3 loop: CATSDGPYTDTQYF. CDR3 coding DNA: TGTGCCACCAGTGATGGGCCCTACACAGATACGCAGTATTTT.

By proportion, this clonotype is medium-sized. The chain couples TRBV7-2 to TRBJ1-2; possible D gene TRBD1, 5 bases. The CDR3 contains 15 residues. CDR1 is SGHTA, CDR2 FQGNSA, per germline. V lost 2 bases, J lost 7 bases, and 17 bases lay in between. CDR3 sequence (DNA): TGTGCCAGCAGCTTAAGCGGAACGGGGGGTGGTGGCTACACCTTC. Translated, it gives CASSLSGTGGGGYTF.

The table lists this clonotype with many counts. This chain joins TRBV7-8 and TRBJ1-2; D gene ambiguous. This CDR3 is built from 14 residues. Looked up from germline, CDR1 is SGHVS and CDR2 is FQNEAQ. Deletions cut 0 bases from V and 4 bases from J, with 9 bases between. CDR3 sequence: CASSLAEGSYGYTF. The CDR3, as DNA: TGTGCCAGCAGCTTAGCGGAGGGCTCCTATGGCTACACCTTC.

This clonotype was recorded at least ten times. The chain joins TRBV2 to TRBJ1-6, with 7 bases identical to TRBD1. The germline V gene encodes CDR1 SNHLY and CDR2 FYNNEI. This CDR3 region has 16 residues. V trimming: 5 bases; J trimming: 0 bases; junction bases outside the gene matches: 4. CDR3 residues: CASSRQGYSYNSPLHF. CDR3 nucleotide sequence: TGTGCCAGCAGTAGACAGGGCTACTCCTATAATTCACCCCTCCACTTT.

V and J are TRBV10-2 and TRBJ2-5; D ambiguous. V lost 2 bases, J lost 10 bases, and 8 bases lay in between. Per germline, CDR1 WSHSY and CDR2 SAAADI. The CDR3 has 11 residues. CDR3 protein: CASSERRIQYF. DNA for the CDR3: TGCGCCAGCAGTGAGAGGAGAATCCAGTACTTC.

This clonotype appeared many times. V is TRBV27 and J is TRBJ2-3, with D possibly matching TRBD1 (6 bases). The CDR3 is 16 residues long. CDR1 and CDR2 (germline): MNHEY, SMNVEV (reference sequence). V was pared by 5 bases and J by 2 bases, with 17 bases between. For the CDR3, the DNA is TGTGCCAGCAGTCCCGAACAGGGTGAGGTCACAGATACGCAGTATTTT. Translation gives CASSPEQGEVTDTQYF.

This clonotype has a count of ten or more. The CDR3: CAIGEAGFVNEQFF. The CDR3 nucleotides read TGTGCCATCGGCGAGGCGGGTTTTGTAAATGAGCAGTTCTTC. The chain joins TRBV10-3 to TRBJ2-1; a weak D match, TRBD2 (5 bases). Trimming took off 8 bases at V and 7 bases at J, with 18 bases between the two ends. The CDR3 covers 14 residues. Germline CDR1 reads ENHRY; CDR2 reads SYGVKD.

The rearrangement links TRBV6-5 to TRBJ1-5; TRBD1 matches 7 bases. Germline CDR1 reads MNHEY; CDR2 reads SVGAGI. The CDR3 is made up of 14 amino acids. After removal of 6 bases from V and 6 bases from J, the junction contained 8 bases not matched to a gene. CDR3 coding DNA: TGTGCCAGCAGCCAGGGGCAGGGGGGTCAGCCCCAGCATTTT. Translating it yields CASSQGQGGQPQHF.

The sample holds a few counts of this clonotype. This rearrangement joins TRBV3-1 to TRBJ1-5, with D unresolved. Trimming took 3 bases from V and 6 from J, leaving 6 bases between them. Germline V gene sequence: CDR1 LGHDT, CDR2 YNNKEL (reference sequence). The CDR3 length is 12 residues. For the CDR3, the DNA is TGTGCCAGCAGCCAGCCCGGTCAGCCCCAGCATTTT. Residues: CASSQPGQPQHF.